This TCR beta chain was identified in a study of blood T cell repertoires in COVID-19. Study as a whole: COVID-19 samples collected from the United States, Italy and Spain covered acute and convalescent phases. T cells, B-cell-depleted T cells, or PBMCs provided the cDNA or gDNA that served as material.

In the study's own analysis: Estimation of nucleated cell counts relied on the amplification of reference gene primers. The assay was immunoSEQ multiplex PCR, and TCRdb's table has in-frame clones only and misses some. V and J calls and clone size are as listed in that table; D and trimming were resolved from the DNA. The sample lists 75,000 to 100,000 clones, around 82% occurring once. Germline V gene lookup returns CDR1 MNHEY and CDR2 SMNVEV (reference sequence). The CDR3 is 15 residues long. The ends lost 4 bases at V and 6 bases at J; junction bases unmatched: 8. This chain links TRBV27 with TRBJ2-7, with 11 positions matching TRBD1. The sample was peripheral blood. This sequence originates from a man in his forties or fifties with active or convalescent COVID-19. DNA of the CDR3: TGTGCCAGCAGTTATACGGACAGGGGGCTGGGCGAGCAGTACTTC. Its translation is CASSYTDRGLGEQYF.